This T cell receptor beta chain emerged from a study of T cell changes during pregnancy in multiple sclerosis. Germline CDR1 is SGHRS and CDR2 is YFSETQ. V lost 1 base and J lost 0, with 5 bases in between. There are 14 residues in the CDR3. Of note for this clone: The identical CDR3 is also encoded by other nucleotide sequences in the sample.

The method was immunoSEQ multiplex PCR; TCRdb's version includes in-frame clones alone and lacks a portion of them. The sample gives over 55,000 clones, about nine tenths of which show up once; 9.5% is in the top ten. Sequenced material: peripheral blood, taken after pregnancy. This sequence originates from a female donor in good health, enrolled as a control in a pregnancy study. V is TRBV5-1 and J is TRBJ2-1; D gene uncertain. The CDR3 DNA reads as TGCGCCAGCAGCTTGTCGGGCTCCTACAATGAGCAGTTCTTC. This translates into CASSLSGSYNEQFF.